The 25 T cell receptor beta chains given below trace back to one sample, sequenced in a study of blood T cell repertoires in COVID-19. Method: immunoSEQ multiplex PCR; TCRdb's copy keeps in-frame clones and lacks some. The sample carries over 150,000 clones, over 75% recorded once. Sequencing used peripheral blood. The receptors come from a woman in her sixties or seventies with acute or convalescent COVID-19.

The chain recombines TRBV2 with TRBJ1-2; TRBD1 is a possible D gene (6 bases). CDR1 is SNHLY, CDR2 FYNNEI, per germline. The CDR3 spans 14 residues. Trimming left V 7 bases short and J 6 bases short, with 18 bases between. The chain's CDR3 is CASKQVQGSDGYTF. The CDR3 nucleotides read TGTGCCAGCAAGCAGGTACAGGGAAGTGATGGCTACACCTTC. Variable domain in full (rest from reference TRBV2 and TRBJ1-2): EPEVTQTPSHQVTQMGQEVILRCVPISNHLYFYWYRQILGQKVEFLVSFYNNEISEKSEIFDDQFSVERPDGSNFTLKIRSTKLEDSAMYFCASKQVQGSDGYTFGSGTRLTVV.

This clone was counted only a few times. The rearrangement uses TRBV11-3 and TRBJ2-3, with TRBD2 matching 7 bases. The CDR3 is 15 residues long. Trimming took 1 base from V and 2 from J; bases not matched to a gene: 3. The germline V gene has CDR1 SGHNT and CDR2 YENEEA. CDR3 sequence reads: CASSLGREATDTQYF. In nucleotides, the CDR3 is TGTGCCAGCAGCTTAGGACGGGAGGCCACAGATACGCAGTATTTT.

This clone has only one observation. This sequence joins TRBV19 and TRBJ1-4; 10 bases map to TRBD1. The CDR3 runs 15 residues. V gave up 5 bases and J gave up 6 bases; unmatched junction bases: 6. Germline loops: CDR1 LNHDA, CDR2 SQIVND (reference sequence). The CDR3 is CASSAPGQGYEKLFF. CDR3 DNA sequence: TGTGCCAGTAGTGCACCGGGACAGGGGTATGAAAAACTGTTTTTT.

The chain is built from TRBV18 and TRBJ1-1; possible D gene TRBD1, 5 bases. From germline, CDR1 is KGHSH and CDR2 LQKENI. With 8 bases removed from V and 0 bases from J, the gap between germline ends came to 10 bases. The length of the CDR3 is 13 residues. The CDR3, as DNA: TGTGCCAGCACCAGGGAAATGAACACTGAAGCTTTCTTT. It specifies CASTREMNTEAFF.

V usage is TRBV9 and J usage is TRBJ2-2, with 9 bases that match TRBD2. The CDR3 length is 19 residues. V was pared by 0 bases and J by 4 bases, with 13 bases of the junction left unmatched. CDR1 and CDR2 from the germline V gene are SGDLS and YYNGEE. Written as DNA, the CDR3 is TGTGCCAGCAGCGTAGAATTGACCGGCGGGAGGGCCCGCACCGGGGAGCTGTTTTTT. It codes for CASSVELTGGRARTGELFF.

This clone was seen a handful of times. This chain links TRBV27 with TRBJ1-2; TRBD1 might be the D (5 bases). Trimming took 5 bases from V and 4 from J, leaving 11 bases between them. Germline CDR1 reads MNHEY; CDR2 reads SMNVEV (reference sequence). The CDR3 covers 13 residues. The CDR3 region is CASSVTASYGYTF. In nucleotides, the CDR3 is TGTGCCAGCAGTGTGACAGCTAGCTATGGCTACACCTTC.

The CDR3 coding sequence is TGTGCCAGCAGTTATCCGGGAAGCACTGAAGCTTTCTTT. Amino acid sequence: CASSYPGSTEAFF. The chain couples TRBV7-9 to TRBJ1-1, with D unclear. Germline values: CDR1 SEHNR, CDR2 FQNEAQ (reference sequence). This CDR3 region has 13 residues. V lost 6 bases and J lost 4, with 12 bases in between.

V gene TRBV7-2 combines with J gene TRBJ2-7, with 10 nucleotides matching TRBD2. The CDR3 runs to 15 residues. Losses at the gene ends were 5 bases for V and 1 base for J; bases not matched to a gene: 5. The germline V gene encodes CDR1 SGHTA and CDR2 FQGNSA. The chain's CDR3 is CASSLWTSGSYEQYF. CDR3 in DNA: TGTGCCAGCAGCCTATGGACTAGCGGATCCTACGAGCAGTACTTC.

V usage is TRBV29-1 and J usage is TRBJ1-2, with a tentative D call TRBD1 (5 bases). CDR3 length: 14 residues. The V end lost 6 bases, the J end lost 2 bases, and 16 bases lay between the germline ends. Germline CDR1 reads SQVTM; CDR2 reads ANQGSEA. The CDR3 region is CSVRRDFGNYGYTF. The CDR3 DNA reads as TGCAGCGTCCGCAGGGATTTTGGGAACTATGGCTACACCTTC.

The chain couples TRBV5-1 to TRBJ2-1; D is unresolved. CDR1 is SGHRS and CDR2 is YFSETQ in the germline V gene. The V end lost 4 bases, the J end lost 9 bases, and 8 bases lay between the germline ends. The CDR3 totals 11 residues. Here the CDR3 reads CASSDTSEQFF. The DNA for the CDR3 is TGCGCCAGCAGCGATACAAGTGAGCAGTTCTTC. The full variable domain, completed using reference TRBV5-1 and TRBJ2-1, is KAGVTQTPRYLIKTRGQQVTLSCSPISGHRSVSWYQQTPGQGLQFLFEYFSETQRNKGNFPGRFSGRQFSNSRSEMNVSTLELGDSALYLCASSDTSEQFFGPGTRLTVL.

This rearrangement joins TRBV7-2 to TRBJ1-1; D is undetermined. This CDR3 comprises 13 residues. Looked up from germline, CDR1 is SGHTA and CDR2 is FQGNSA. Trimming took 5 bases from V and 0 from J, leaving 7 bases between them. CDR3 DNA: TGTGCCAGCAGCCCTAGTTTGAACACTGAAGCTTTCTTT. Amino acids: CASSPSLNTEAFF.

J is TRBJ2-3 and V is TRBV18, with 8 bases identical to TRBD2. With 3 bases clipped from V and 0 bases from J, the junction kept 14 bases outside the gene matches. The germline V gene has CDR1 KGHSH and CDR2 LQKENI. This CDR3 region has 19 residues. The CDR3 DNA reads as TGTGCCAGCTCACCCACATTACTAGCGGCGGTAATAAGCACAGATACGCAGTATTTT. Protein sequence: CASSPTLLAAVISTDTQYF.

The chain uses TRBV5-1 and TRBJ2-7, with 7 bases fitting TRBD2. J was trimmed by 7 bases and V by 0 bases; bases with no gene match: 7. The CDR3 loop spans 14 amino acids. The germline V gene has CDR1 SGHRS and CDR2 YFSETQ. The CDR3, as DNA: TGCGCCAGCAGCTTGGAGGGAGGGGATAGAGAGCAGTACTTC. Translating gives CASSLEGGDREQYF. The variable domain in full, with the rest retrieved from reference TRBV5-1 and TRBJ2-7, is KAGVTQTPRYLIKTRGQQVTLSCSPISGHRSVSWYQQTPGQGLQFLFEYFSETQRNKGNFPGRFSGRQFSNSRSEMNVSTLELGDSALYLCASSLEGGDREQYFGPGTRLTVT.

This clone was picked up a small number of times. The genes are TRBV5-5 and TRBJ1-4; perhaps TRBD1 as D (6 bases). Germline CDR1 is SGHKS and CDR2 is YYEKEE (reference sequence). V was cut by 7 bases and J by 6 bases, with 13 bases left in between. The CDR3 loop spans 13 amino acids. Written as DNA, the CDR3 is TGTGCCAGCCATCGAGGACAGTATGAAAAACTGTTTTTT. Translating it yields CASHRGQYEKLFF.

This clone has only one observation. The chain couples TRBV19 to TRBJ1-1, with D possibly being TRBD1 (5 bases). The CDR3 contains 13 residues. Trimming removed 5 bases at V and 7 bases at J, with 14 bases between. Germline assignment: CDR1 LNHDA and CDR2 SQIVND (reference sequence). The CDR3 reads CASSSRAGGEAFF. The CDR3 DNA is TGTGCCAGTAGTTCCCGAGCGGGGGGTGAAGCTTTCTTT.

The chain employs TRBV3-1 (or the pseudogene TRBV3-2) and TRBJ1-2; 8 bases align to TRBD1. The ends lost 6 bases at V and 2 bases at J; junction bases unmatched: 11. From germline, CDR1 is LGHDT and CDR2 YNNKEL (reference sequence). CDR3 length: 16 residues. In DNA, the CDR3 is TGTGCCAGCAGTCGTCAGACAGGGGTTCAAAACTATGGCTACACCTTC. It translates to CASSRQTGVQNYGYTF.

The chain recombines TRBV4-1 with TRBJ1-5; 9 bases agree with TRBD1. The CDR3 contains 15 residues. The V segment lost 4 bases and the J segment 7 bases; nucleotides outside the gene matches: 8. CDR1 is MGHRA and CDR2 is YSYEKL in the germline V gene. The CDR3 loop is CASSLATGGGQPQHF. In DNA, the CDR3 is TGCGCCAGCAGCCTAGCCACAGGGGGCGGACAGCCCCAGCATTTT.

The chain is built from TRBV7-3 and TRBJ2-1; 13 bases agree with TRBD2. Per the germline V gene, CDR1 is SGHTA and CDR2 is FQGTGA. The trim removed 5 bases at V and 5 bases at J, leaving 6 bases unmatched. The CDR3 is 16 residues long. The CDR3 nucleotides read TGTGCCAGCAGCGCGGGACTAGCGGGATTGAACAATGAGCAGTTCTTC. Translation gives CASSAGLAGLNNEQFF.

This clone came up once. The gene calls are TRBV5-1 and TRBJ1-4, with a tentative D call TRBD1 (5 bases). Per germline, CDR1 SGHRS and CDR2 YFSETQ. V lost 4 bases and J lost 5, with 18 bases in between. CDR3 length: 16 residues. CDR3 in DNA: TGCGCCAGCAGCCAATCCGGGCGCGGGGGGAATGAAAAACTGTTTTTT. It translates to CASSQSGRGGNEKLFF.

The chain joins TRBV5-4 to TRBJ2-1; 7 bases align to TRBD2. Trimming cost V 3 bases and J 0 bases; bases outside gene matches: 6. Germline lookup yields CDR1 SGHNT and CDR2 YYREEE (reference sequence). CDR3 length: 16 residues. The CDR3 sequence is CASSSGGGNSYNEQFF. The DNA of the CDR3 is TGTGCCAGCAGCTCTGGGGGAGGGAACTCCTACAATGAGCAGTTCTTC.

CDR3 amino acids: CASGATSYEQYF. The CDR3 nucleotides are TGTGCCAGCGGGGCGACCTCCTACGAGCAGTACTTC. The chain employs TRBV18 and TRBJ2-7; D perhaps matches TRBD1 (5 bases). CDR3 length: 12 residues. V dropped 8 bases and J dropped 0 bases, with 8 bases sitting between them. Germline CDR1 reads KGHSH; CDR2 reads LQKENI. The whole variable domain, remainder taken from reference TRBV18 and TRBJ2-7, is NAGVMQNPRHLVRRRGQEARLRCSPMKGHSHVYWYRQLPEEGLKFMVYLQKENIIDESGMPKERFSAEFPKEGPSILRIQQVVRGDSAAYFCASGATSYEQYFGPGTRLTVT.

The rearrangement joins TRBV3-1 (or the pseudogene TRBV3-2) to TRBJ1-2; D remains ambiguous. Per the germline V gene, CDR1 is LGHDT and CDR2 is YNNKEL (reference sequence). Trimming cost V 1 base and J 1 base, with 7 bases left between them. CDR3 length: 14 amino acids. The chain's CDR3 is CASSQGTGNYGYTF. DNA for the CDR3: TGTGCCAGCAGCCAAGGAACCGGTAACTATGGCTACACCTTC.

This sequence joins TRBV2 and TRBJ1-1; TRBD1 agrees at 9 bases. The CDR3 totals 13 residues. CDR1 is SNHLY and CDR2 is FYNNEI in the germline V gene. J gave up 3 bases and V 8 bases, and 4 bases lay outside the gene matches. Written as DNA, the CDR3 is TGTGCCAGCGTCCGGGACAGGGACACTGAAGCTTTCTTT. Translation: CASVRDRDTEAFF.

This clone appeared a single time. The V gene is TRBV6-5, the J gene TRBJ1-6, with D uncertain. The CDR3 totals 12 residues. Germline assignment: CDR1 MNHEY and CDR2 SVGAGI. Trimming cost V 7 bases and J 10 bases, with 11 bases left between them. The CDR3 DNA follows: TGTGCCAGCATCCGGGATAGCTCACCCCTCCACTTT. It specifies CASIRDSSPLHF.

The chain uses TRBV7-8 and TRBJ1-6; TRBD1 might be the D (6 bases). V was trimmed by 5 bases and J by 8 bases, leaving 10 bases between them. The CDR3 has 13 amino acids. The germline gives CDR1 SGHVS, CDR2 FQNEAQ. The CDR3: CASSVQGDSPLHF. The CDR3 DNA sequence: TGTGCCAGCAGCGTACAGGGTGATTCACCCCTCCACTTT.